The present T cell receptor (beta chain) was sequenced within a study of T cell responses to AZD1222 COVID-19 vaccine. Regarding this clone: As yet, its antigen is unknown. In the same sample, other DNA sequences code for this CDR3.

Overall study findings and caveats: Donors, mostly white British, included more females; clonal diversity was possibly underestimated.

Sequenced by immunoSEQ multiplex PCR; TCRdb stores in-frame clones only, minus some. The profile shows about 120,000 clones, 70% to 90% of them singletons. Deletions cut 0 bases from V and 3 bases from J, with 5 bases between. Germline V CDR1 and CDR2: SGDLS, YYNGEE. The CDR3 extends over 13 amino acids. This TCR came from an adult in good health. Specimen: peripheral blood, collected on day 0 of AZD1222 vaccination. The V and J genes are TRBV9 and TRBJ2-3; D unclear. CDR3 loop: CASSVVLTDTQYF. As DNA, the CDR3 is TGTGCCAGCAGCGTAGTCCTTACAGATACGCAGTATTTT. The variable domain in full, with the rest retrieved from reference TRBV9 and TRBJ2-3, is DSGVTQTPKHLITATGQRVTLRCSPRSGDLSVYWYQQSLDQGLQFLIQYYNGEERAKGNILERFSAQQFPDLHSELNLSSLELGDSALYFCASSVVLTDTQYFGPGTRLTVL.